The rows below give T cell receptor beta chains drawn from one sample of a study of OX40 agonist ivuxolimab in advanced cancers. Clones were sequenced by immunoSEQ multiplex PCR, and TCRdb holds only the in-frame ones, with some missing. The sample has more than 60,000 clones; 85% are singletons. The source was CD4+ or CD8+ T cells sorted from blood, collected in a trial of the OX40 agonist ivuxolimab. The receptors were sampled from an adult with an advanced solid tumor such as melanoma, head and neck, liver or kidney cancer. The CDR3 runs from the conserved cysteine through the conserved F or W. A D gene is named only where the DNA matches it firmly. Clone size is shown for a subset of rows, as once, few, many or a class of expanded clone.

TGTGCCTGGAGCATAAATAGCAATCAGCCCCAGCATTTT	CAWSINSNQPQHF	13	TRBV30	-	TRBJ1-5	-
TGTGCCAGCAGTGTCGGACAGGGGGCTCTCAACTATGGCTACACCTTC	CASSVGQGALNYGYTF	16	TRBV6-1	-	TRBJ1-2	TRBD1
TGCGCCAGCAGCTTGACCCCAGTGAACACTGAAGCTTTCTTT	CASSLTPVNTEAFF	14	TRBV5-1	-	TRBJ1-1	-
TGTGCCAGCATAAGTAGGACTGAAGCTTTCTTT	CASISRTEAFF	11	TRBV19	-	TRBJ1-1	-
TGTGCCAGCTCGCCGGGGTCTAGCGAGCAGTACTTC	CASSPGSSEQYF	12	TRBV18	-	TRBJ2-7	-
TGTGCCAGCAGCTTAGACGGCGCAACTAATGAAAAACTGTTTTTT	CASSLDGATNEKLFF	15	TRBV5-4	-	TRBJ1-4	-
TGTGCCAGCAGTTCCGGGACAGGGGTAGGGGAGCAGTACTTC	CASSSGTGVGEQYF	14	TRBV28	once	TRBJ2-7	TRBD1
TGCGCCAGCAGCGGCGGGACAGGGGTAAATCAGCCCCAGCATTTT	CASSGGTGVNQPQHF	15	TRBV5-1	-	TRBJ1-5	TRBD1
TGTGCCAGCAGTGAAAGATATGGGGACGCCACAGATACGCAGTATTTT	CASSERYGDATDTQYF	16	TRBV6-1	-	TRBJ2-3	-
TGTGCCAGCAGCCCCTGGGGGGGACTAGCAATCGATGAGCAGTTCTTC	CASSPWGGLAIDEQFF	16	TRBV7-2	-	TRBJ2-1	TRBD2
TGTGCCAGCAGCCCACAGGGAGGCACTGAAGCTTTCTTT	CASSPQGGTEAFF	13	TRBV5-8	-	TRBJ1-1	-
TGTGCCAGCAGCTCTCTGACGGAGGGCACTGAAGCTTTCTTT	CASSSLTEGTEAFF	14	TRBV9	-	TRBJ1-1	-
TGTGCCAGCAGCCCACGGGGAGGACAGCCCCAGCATTTT	CASSPRGGQPQHF	13	TRBV7-3	-	TRBJ1-5	-
TGTGCCAGCAGCTTAGATCACTTGACGGGCGGCTACACCTTC	CASSLDHLTGGYTF	14	TRBV7-9	once	TRBJ1-2	-
TGTGCCAGCAGCTTAGTCGGGGGGGACTATGGCTACACCTTC	CASSLVGGDYGYTF	14	TRBV7-2	-	TRBJ1-2	-
TGTGCCACACATCACTCAACAGGGGGCGAGGTAACTGAAGCTTTCTTT	CATHHSTGGEVTEAFF	16	TRBV10-3	once	TRBJ1-1	TRBD1
TGTGCCAGCAGCCCGACCGGGACTAGCGGGTCAGATACGCAGTATTTT	CASSPTGTSGSDTQYF	16	TRBV7-2	-	TRBJ2-3	TRBD2
TGCAGTGCTGTAGGGTTCTACGAGCAGTACTTC	CSAVGFYEQYF	11	TRBV20-1	once	TRBJ2-7	-
TGTGCCAGCAGTTTACAGGGGAACCCTGGGGGAACTGAAGCTTTCTTT	CASSLQGNPGGTEAFF	16	TRBV2	-	TRBJ1-1	TRBD1
TGTGCCAGCCGGACAGGGGGCGCCGCAGATACGCAGTATTTT	CASRTGGAADTQYF	14	TRBV27	-	TRBJ2-3	TRBD1
TGTGCCATCAGTGGGGGGCCGGGCTCCTACAATGAGCAGTTCTTC	CAISGGPGSYNEQFF	15	TRBV10-3	-	TRBJ2-1	-
TGTGCCAGCAGCTTGGGACTAGCGTACCAAGAGACCCAGTACTTC	CASSLGLAYQETQYF	15	TRBV7-7	-	TRBJ2-5	TRBD2